This TCR beta chain was recovered during a study of breast tumors, draining lymph nodes, adjacent tissues. Whole-study results and caveats: Most tumor T cells seemingly derive from lymph node, then expand in tumor. Luminal-like breast cancer showed significantly higher tumor–nontumor repertoire similarity than basal-like. The lymph node origin of tumor T cells was framed as consistent with a hypothesis, not demonstrated. Tumors had less TCR diversity than lymph nodes, more than nontumor tissue.

The lymph nodes were axillary draining lymph nodes from breast cancer patients. This clonotype came up many times. As yet, its antigen is unknown. The CDR3 has 16 residues. Germline assignment: CDR1 SGHVS and CDR2 FNYEAQ. The germline V and J ends were trimmed by 5 bases and 5 bases, with 20 bases remaining between them. TCRdb re-derived calls from the multiplex PCR reads in MiXCR, one entry per CDR3 protein. This table has about 180,000 distinct CDR3 sequences, approximately 33% appearing once. The TCR sequence derives from a female donor with breast cancer. Some clones in this sample may be carry-over from other donors' samples. Material: axillary lymph node tissue. The chain combines TRBV7-6 with TRBJ2-3; TRBD2 is a possible D gene (6 bases). The CDR3 DNA is TGTGCCAGCAGCCCCCTTTGGCGGGATATAAGAGATACGCAGTATTTT. This codes for CASSPLWRDIRDTQYF.